The source of this T cell receptor (beta chain) is a study of blood T cell repertoires in COVID-19. Here immunoSEQ multiplex PCR was the method, and the copy in TCRdb shows in-frame clones only, minus some. This sample has about 200,000 clones, with 80% to 85% found just once. Trimming took 0 bases from V and 7 from J, leaving 12 bases between them. CDR1 and CDR2 from the germline V gene are MGHRA and YSYEKL. The length of the CDR3 is 14 residues. What was sequenced was peripheral blood. This chain joins TRBV4-1 and TRBJ1-2; D is unclear. The receptor was derived from a human donor in a cohort sampled during active COVID-19. CDR3 bases: TGCGCCAGCAGCCAAGACTTTGAGGGTATTGGCTACACCTTC. Translated: CASSQDFEGIGYTF.